This T cell receptor (beta chain) was profiled in a study of yellow fever vaccine responses in identical twins. Whole-study findings and limits: Twins showed a vaccine T cell response that reportedly seemed partly convergent, partly personalized.

Remarks on this clonotype: Its antigen remains unknown.

The CDR3 consists of 14 residues. The junction had 6 bases not matched to a gene; V was cut back by 5 bases and J by 2 bases. Per the germline V gene, CDR1 is SGHNT and CDR2 is YYREEE (reference sequence). TCRdb re-derived calls from the RT-PCR reads in MiXCR, one entry per CDR3 protein. The data contain more than 5,500 distinct CDR3 sequences, approximately 86% of them singletons. The sample in question was T cells from blood (PBMCs), unsorted or a sorted subset (not recorded which), obtained before or after yellow fever vaccination (not recorded which). The TCR was taken from a young woman who received the yellow fever vaccine. The chain has TRBV5-4 and TRBJ2-7, with TRBD1 identical over 8 bases. The CDR3 DNA sequence: TGTGCCAGCAGGGTGGACAGGGCAACCTACGAGCAGTACTTC. It translates to CASRVDRATYEQYF.